These 4 T cell receptor beta chains came from one sample sequenced in a study of cytomegalovirus exposure and HLA in healthy donors. Measured with immunoSEQ multiplex PCR; TCRdb has only the in-frame clones, and not every one. The table records some 120,000 clones, approximately 89% of them present only once. Sample: PBMCs. Receptors originate from a woman aged 18-35 years in good health and CMV-seronegative.

The rearrangement uses TRBV2 and TRBJ2-5; 7 bases are shared with TRBD2. V was clipped by 4 bases and J by 1 base; unmatched bases: 3. Per the germline V gene, CDR1 is SNHLY and CDR2 is FYNNEI. This CDR3 region has 14 residues. The CDR3 sequence: CASSGGGSQETQYF. Here the CDR3 DNA reads TGTGCCAGCAGTGGGGGGGGGTCCCAAGAGACCCAGTACTTC.

The chain joins TRBV5-4 to TRBJ1-2; tentatively, D is TRBD1 (6 bases). The germline V and J ends were trimmed by 4 bases and 5 bases, with 12 bases remaining between them. CDR3 length: 13 residues. In germline, CDR1 is SGHNT, CDR2 YYREEE (reference sequence). The CDR3 region is CASSPTGQYGYTF. Written as DNA, the CDR3 is TGTGCCAGCAGCCCGACAGGCCAATATGGCTACACCTTC. The full variable domain, in which reference TRBV5-4 and TRBJ1-2 provide the parts outside the CDR3, is ETGVTQSPTHLIKTRGQQVTLRCSSQSGHNTVSWYQQALGQGPQFIFQYYREEENGRGNFPPRFSGLQFPNYSSELNVNALELDDSALYLCASSPTGQYGYTFGSGTRLTVV.

The J gene is TRBJ1-1, the V gene TRBV25-1, with a weak D call TRBD1 (6 bases). Per the germline V gene, CDR1 is MGHDK and CDR2 is SYGVNS. The V end lost 3 bases, the J end lost 4 bases, and 12 bases lay between the germline ends. The CDR3 runs 14 residues. CDR3 protein: CASSESRGATEAFF. In nucleotides, the CDR3 is TGTGCCAGCAGTGAGTCCCGGGGGGCCACTGAAGCTTTCTTT.

This chain links TRBV6-1 with TRBJ1-5; no clear D. Germline CDR1 is MNHNS and CDR2 is SASEGT. Trimming left V 0 bases short and J 0 bases short, with 9 bases between. This CDR3 has 16 amino acids. This CDR3 reads CASSEAWAFSNQPQHF. CDR3 in DNA: TGTGCCAGCAGTGAAGCGTGGGCATTTAGCAATCAGCCCCAGCATTTT.